The 14 T cell receptor beta chains in this list originate from one sample, sequenced in a study of cytomegalovirus exposure and HLA in healthy donors. PCR was performed using 60 Vbeta and 13 Jbeta primers. Measured with immunoSEQ multiplex PCR; TCRdb has only the in-frame clones, and not every one. The profile shows approximately 150,000 clones, more than 60% of them singletons. Sequences were obtained from PBMCs. These receptors were collected from a man aged 40-49 years in good health and CMV-seropositive.

This chain uses TRBV6-1 with TRBJ2-7; the D is unclear. The CDR3 spans 14 residues. The germline V gene encodes CDR1 MNHNS and CDR2 SASEGT. V lost 8 bases to trimming and J lost 0 bases, with 14 bases between them. For the CDR3, the DNA is TGTGCCAGCTCCGGGTTTCCGAGCTCCTACGAGCAGTACTTC. It yields the protein CASSGFPSSYEQYF.

This clone was recorded only once. CDR3 sequence reads: CASSSREGADTQYF. CDR3 DNA: TGTGCCAGTAGTTCGAGGGAGGGGGCAGATACGCAGTATTTT. The chain uses TRBV19 and TRBJ2-3, with a possible D match to TRBD2 (7 bases). V was clipped by 5 bases and J by 4 bases, with 13 bases between them. The CDR3 covers 14 residues. CDR1 LNHDA and CDR2 SQIVND come from the germline V gene (reference sequence).

The gene calls are TRBV7-2 and TRBJ1-4; 9 bases align to TRBD1. The ends lost 5 bases at V and 3 bases at J; junction bases unmatched: 4. Germline V CDR1 and CDR2: SGHTA, FQGNSA. The CDR3 extends over 15 amino acids. The CDR3 nucleotides are TGTGCCAGCAGCCCCAGACAGGGGGCTAATGAAAAACTGTTTTTT. Protein: CASSPRQGANEKLFF.

This clone has just a few counts. The genes are TRBV6-4 and TRBJ1-5; 10 positions agree with TRBD1. The CDR3 runs 14 residues. CDR1 MRHNA and CDR2 SNTAGT come from the germline V gene. CDR3 sequence reads: CGSGQGLSNQPQHF. CDR3 coding DNA: TGTGGTTCGGGACAGGGGTTGAGCAATCAGCCCCAGCATTTT.

This clone was counted once. This chain connects TRBV28 to TRBJ1-5; tentatively, D is TRBD1 (5 bases). Per germline, CDR1 MDHEN and CDR2 SYDVKM. V lost 4 bases and J lost 5, with 9 bases in between. The CDR3 sequence is 13 residues long. CDR3 DNA: TGTGCCAGCAGTTCCCCAGGGTATCAGCCCCAGCATTTT. The encoded protein is CASSSPGYQPQHF.

The rearrangement joins TRBV7-9 to TRBJ2-2; possibly TRBD2 for D (6 bases). CDR3 length: 17 amino acids. V lost 5 bases, J lost 6 bases, and 22 bases lay in between. Per germline, CDR1 SEHNR and CDR2 FQNEAQ (reference sequence). CDR3 sequence: CASSPLPGSNVAGELFF. The CDR3 DNA sequence: TGTGCCAGCAGCCCCCTCCCCGGGAGTAACGTTGCCGGGGAGCTGTTTTTT.

This clone was observed a single time. The J gene is TRBJ1-4, the V gene TRBV10-3, with D perhaps matching TRBD1 (6 bases). Trimming removed 4 bases at V and 5 bases at J, with 11 bases between. The CDR3 runs to 14 residues. Per germline, CDR1 ENHRY and CDR2 SYGVKD. CDR3 loop: CAISAQGQNEKLFF. The CDR3 nucleotides are TGTGCCATCAGTGCCCAGGGGCAAAATGAAAAACTGTTTTTT.

This chain joins TRBV4-3 and TRBJ2-1; D is unresolved. Trimming removed 1 base at V and 6 bases at J, with 10 bases between. Germline loops: CDR1 LGHNA, CDR2 YSLEER. The CDR3 consists of 14 residues. The CDR3 nucleotides are TGCGCCAGCAGCCAAGCAAGTCGCGGCAATGAGCAGTTCTTC. Amino acids: CASSQASRGNEQFF.

This clone was seen only a few times. J is TRBJ2-3 and V is TRBV4-3; D remains unclear. The germline V gene encodes CDR1 LGHNA and CDR2 YSLEER. The CDR3 loop spans 14 amino acids. Deletions cut 1 base from V and 2 bases from J, with 7 bases between. CDR3 amino acids: CASSQGRNTDTQYF. DNA for the CDR3: TGCGCCAGCAGCCAAGGGAGAAACACAGATACGCAGTATTTT.

The chain carries TRBV7-9 and TRBJ2-1; TRBD2 matches 7 bases. The CDR3 runs 16 residues. J gave up 4 bases and V 2 bases, and 8 bases lay outside the gene matches. Per the germline V gene, CDR1 is SEHNR and CDR2 is FQNEAQ (reference sequence). CDR3 coding DNA: TGTGCCAGCAGCTTAAATCGCGGGAGCGGATACAATGAGCAGTTCTTC. The encoded protein is CASSLNRGSGYNEQFF.

The chain recombines TRBV27 with TRBJ2-3; 8 nucleotides agree with TRBD2. V shed 7 bases, J shed 9 bases, and the junction held 24 bases outside the gene matches. The length of the CDR3 is 18 residues. Germline V gene data show CDR1 as MNHEY and CDR2 as SMNVEV (reference sequence). CDR3 protein: CASNGRSEINAGGRTQYF. In DNA, the CDR3 is TGTGCCAGCAATGGCAGATCGGAAATTAACGCGGGAGGTCGGACGCAGTATTTT.

This clone was seen a handful of times. The rearrangement uses TRBV2 and TRBJ1-5; D remains ambiguous. Germline CDR1 is SNHLY and CDR2 is FYNNEI. With 7 bases removed from V and 4 bases from J, the gap between germline ends came to 8 bases. This CDR3 region has 12 residues. Here the CDR3 reads CASKAGNQPQHF. CDR3 coding DNA: TGTGCCAGCAAGGCGGGGAATCAGCCCCAGCATTTT.

The gene calls are TRBV5-1 and TRBJ2-7, with TRBD1 as a possible D gene (6 bases). Germline CDR1 reads SGHRS; CDR2 reads YFSETQ. CDR3 length: 15 amino acids. V gave up 4 bases and J gave up 2 bases, with 16 bases separating them. The CDR3 region has the DNA TGCGCCAGCAGCCCGAGCGCAGGGGAAACCTACGAGCAGTACTTC. The encoded protein is CASSPSAGETYEQYF.

The chain uses TRBV5-6 and TRBJ1-2; possible D gene TRBD1, 5 bases. The V and J ends lost 0 bases and 6 bases respectively, with 9 bases between them. Germline V gene sequence: CDR1 SGHDT, CDR2 YYEEEE. The CDR3 is made up of 13 amino acids. The CDR3 nucleotides read TGTGCCAGCAGCTTGGCCACGGGGGATGGCTACACCTTC. It is translated as CASSLATGDGYTF.